These 20 T cell receptor beta chains originate from one sample sequenced in a study of blood T cell repertoires in COVID-19. Sequencing used immunoSEQ multiplex PCR; TCRdb keeps in-frame clones, though not all of them. The sample lists approximately 250,000 clones; approximately 80% were seen once. Source material: peripheral blood. These receptors came from a woman in her thirties or forties who had recovered from COVID-19.

The chain employs TRBV19 and TRBJ2-7; no clear D gene. The J call may not be correct, given that the DNA end is closer to TRBJ2-5. Per germline, CDR1 LNHDA and CDR2 SQIVND (reference sequence). The CDR3 is made up of 15 amino acids. CDR3 region: CASSIGQLLGETQYF. CDR3 nucleotides: TGTGCCAGTAGTATAGGACAACTGTTGGGTGAGACCCAGTACTTC.

The rearrangement joins TRBV5-1 to TRBJ2-1, with TRBD1 matching 7 bases. This CDR3 has 15 amino acids. Germline CDR1 reads SGHRS; CDR2 reads YFSETQ. V trimming: 4 bases; J trimming: 2 bases; junction bases outside the gene matches: 6. The CDR3 sequence: CASSTGTVAYNEQFF. The CDR3 nucleotides are TGCGCCAGCAGCACCGGGACAGTCGCCTACAATGAGCAGTTCTTC.

The CDR3 loop reads CASSPQGNTEAFF. CDR3 nucleotide sequence: TGTGCCAGCAGTCCACAGGGGAACACTGAAGCTTTCTTT. The J gene is TRBJ1-1, the V gene TRBV2; D is possibly TRBD1 (6 bases). Germline V gene data show CDR1 as SNHLY and CDR2 as FYNNEI. V lost 5 bases, J lost 1 base, and 8 bases lay in between. This CDR3 is built from 13 residues.

The chain uses TRBV6-5 and TRBJ1-1; D possibly corresponds to TRBD1 (6 bases). The CDR3 is made up of 12 amino acids. Germline lookup yields CDR1 MNHEY and CDR2 SVGAGI. With 8 bases removed from V and 4 bases from J, the gap between germline ends came to 11 bases. The CDR3 DNA is TGTGCCAGCGGCAGGGGCCGCACTGAAGCTTTCTTT. Its translation is CASGRGRTEAFF.

This chain uses TRBV21-1 with TRBJ1-1; the D call TRBD1 from the table was never checked on the DNA. TRBV21-1 is tagged as a pseudogene. CDR3 length: 15 residues. The CDR3 spells CASSKANRGGGKAFF. The DNA of the CDR3 is TGTGCCAGCAGCAAAGCGAACAGGGGTGGTGGAAAAGCTTTCTTT.

The genes are TRBV12-5 and TRBJ1-1; a possible D gene is TRBD1 (5 bases). Deletions cut 6 bases from V and 1 base from J, with 9 bases between. Per the germline V gene, CDR1 is LGHNT and CDR2 is FRNRAP. This CDR3 has 13 residues. The CDR3 DNA sequence: TGTGCTAGTGGCGCCACAGGGAACACTGAAGCTTTCTTT. Translation: CASGATGNTEAFF.

The rearrangement links TRBV3-1 (or the pseudogene TRBV3-2) to TRBJ2-5, with 8 bases aligning to TRBD2. The trim removed 4 bases at V and 3 bases at J, leaving 4 bases unmatched. The CDR3 covers 14 residues. The V gene's germline CDR1 is LGHDT and CDR2 YNNKEL (reference sequence). The chain's CDR3 is CASSRPGLEETQYF. DNA of the CDR3: TGTGCCAGCAGCCGACCGGGACTAGAAGAGACCCAGTACTTC.

The V call is TRBV9, the J call TRBJ2-1, with TRBD1 identical over 11 bases. CDR1 and CDR2 from the germline V gene are SGDLS and YYNGEE. The CDR3 length is 15 residues. Trimming at V came to 5 bases and at J to 7 bases, leaving 8 bases not matched to a gene. The CDR3 reads CASRSGTGGLNEQFF. CDR3 nucleotides: TGTGCCAGCAGATCCGGGACAGGGGGATTGAATGAGCAGTTCTTC.

The rearrangement joins TRBV4-3 to TRBJ1-5; TRBD1 aligns across 7 bases. The CDR3 spans 16 residues. CDR1 and CDR2 from the germline V gene are LGHNA and YSLEER. Trimming took 1 base from V and 6 from J; bases not matched to a gene: 9. Written as DNA, the CDR3 is TGCGCCAGCAGCCAAGTTGCAGGGGGAATGGGTCAGCCCCAGCATTTT. Translation: CASSQVAGGMGQPQHF.

This rearrangement joins TRBV6-5 to TRBJ2-5; TRBD1 agrees at 8 bases. Trimming took 5 bases from V and 2 from J; bases not matched to a gene: 4. The CDR3 spans 14 residues. From germline, CDR1 is MNHEY and CDR2 SVGAGI. In DNA, the CDR3 is TGTGCCAGCAGTCAGGGGACAGGACAAGAGACCCAGTACTTC. Translating gives CASSQGTGQETQYF.

J is TRBJ1-5 and V is TRBV24-1, with D possibly TRBD1 on 5 matching bases. The length of the CDR3 is 15 residues. Germline CDR1 KGHDR, CDR2 SFDVKD. V lost 5 bases and J lost 3, with 13 bases in between. CDR3 amino acids: CATSATGLNNQPQHF. CDR3 nucleotides: TGTGCCACCAGTGCAACAGGTTTAAACAATCAGCCCCAGCATTTT.

The genes are TRBV7-2 and TRBJ2-5; 13 bases are a match to TRBD2. CDR3 length equals 18 residues. The V gene end was trimmed by 0 bases and the J gene end by 5 bases; junction bases not matched to a gene: 9. In germline, CDR1 is SGHTA, CDR2 FQGNSA. For the CDR3, the DNA is TGTGCCAGCAGCTTAGCGCCTACTAGCGGGGGGGCCGTGGAGACCCAGTACTTC. Amino acid sequence: CASSLAPTSGGAVETQYF. The whole variable domain, remainder taken from reference TRBV7-2 and TRBJ2-5, is GAGVSQSPSNKVTEKGKDVELRCDPISGHTALYWYRQSLGQGLEFLIYFQGNSAPDKSGLPSDRFSAERTGGSVSTLTIQRTQQEDSAVYLCASSLAPTSGGAVETQYFGPGTRLLVL.

This chain joins TRBV6-5 and TRBJ2-1; D possibly corresponds to TRBD2 (6 bases). CDR1 is MNHEY, CDR2 SVGAGI, per germline. The CDR3 is 15 amino acids. The ends were cut back, 5 bases at V and 2 bases at J, with 13 bases in the middle. CDR3 DNA sequence: TGTGCCAGCAGTCCCCCTAGACTAGCCTACAATGAGCAGTTCTTC. Amino acid sequence: CASSPPRLAYNEQFF.

This clone was counted a few times. The chain recombines TRBV4-1 with TRBJ1-1; D unclear. V was shortened by 0 bases and J by 8 bases, with 7 bases between the two germline ends. This CDR3 region has 12 residues. Germline CDR1 is MGHRA and CDR2 is YSYEKL. In nucleotides, the CDR3 is TGCGCCAGCAGCCAAGATGGGCAGGAAGCTTTCTTT. It specifies CASSQDGQEAFF.

V usage is TRBV29-1 and J usage is TRBJ2-3; 9 bases are a match to TRBD2. Germline CDR1 is SQVTM and CDR2 is ANQGSEA. This CDR3 comprises 12 residues. The trim removed 6 bases at V and 9 bases at J, leaving 7 bases unmatched. For the CDR3, the DNA is TGCAGCGTCGCGGGGGGGGCATTCACGCAGTATTTT. Translated, it gives CSVAGGAFTQYF.

This clone has a single count. The chain has TRBV28 and TRBJ1-4; the D is unclear. V was cut by 6 bases and J by 0 bases, with 11 bases left in between. This CDR3 region has 15 residues. CDR1 and CDR2 from the germline V gene are MDHEN and SYDVKM. CDR3 in DNA: TGTGCCAGCAGACCGGGATCGGCAACTAATGAAAAACTGTTTTTT. Translating it yields CASRPGSATNEKLFF.

The chain is built from TRBV6-5 and TRBJ1-4; 9 positions agree with TRBD1. Germline assignment: CDR1 MNHEY and CDR2 SVGAGI. Trimming removed 7 bases from V and 6 bases from J; junction bases left unmatched: 9. The CDR3 totals 15 residues. The DNA for the CDR3 is TGTGCCAGCACCAAGACAGGGGGTCTAGATGAAAAACTGTTTTTT. Its translation is CASTKTGGLDEKLFF.

The V gene is TRBV10-3, the J gene TRBJ2-3; 10 bases agree with TRBD2. The CDR3 has 18 residues. The germline gives CDR1 ENHRY, CDR2 SYGVKD. Germline trimming cut 0 bases from V and 2 bases from J; bases unmatched to any gene: 8. The CDR3 region is CAISESGLGLAVTDTQYF. The CDR3 nucleotides are TGTGCCATCAGTGAGTCAGGCCTTGGACTAGCGGTCACAGATACGCAGTATTTT.

On this clone: The sample carries other DNA sequences with the same CDR3. The chain uses TRBV6-5 and TRBJ1-2; D is perhaps TRBD1 (5 bases). From germline, CDR1 is MNHEY and CDR2 SVGAGI. V gave up 2 bases and J gave up 1 base, with 5 bases separating them. CDR3 length equals 13 residues. The CDR3 sequence: CASSYDSNYGYTF. Written as DNA, the CDR3 is TGTGCCAGCAGTTACGACAGTAACTATGGCTACACCTTC.

The rearrangement joins TRBV18 to TRBJ2-5, with TRBD1 matching over 8 bases. Per germline, CDR1 KGHSH and CDR2 LQKENI. J gave up 4 bases and V 3 bases, and 7 bases lay outside the gene matches. This CDR3 comprises 15 residues. In DNA, the CDR3 is TGTGCCAGCTCACCCCGGACAGGGTCCGGAGAGACCCAGTACTTC. Encoded protein: CASSPRTGSGETQYF.